Presented here are 29 T cell receptor beta chains from one specimen sequenced in a study of blood T cell repertoires in COVID-19 (dated by TCRdb to about 2020). The method was the immunoSEQ multiplex PCR assay. As stored in TCRdb, this immuneACCESS dataset retains in-frame rearrangements with V and J assigned. A fraction of the clones does not appear; measured against another copy, unresolved V genes explain less than half of the discrepancy, and the remainder lacks a known reason. The sample table records about 190,000 clones; approximately 82% of these occur just once. The ten biggest clones cover 5.2% of the sample. Sequencing input: PBMCs or T cells enriched from blood (not recorded which). The receptors come from a woman aged 55-75 years with acute COVID-19.

This sequence joins TRBV7-2 and TRBJ1-5; 9 bases are a match to TRBD1. The germline V gene encodes CDR1 SGHTA and CDR2 FQGNSA. With V trimmed by 4 bases and J by 0 bases, 4 bases remained unmatched. The CDR3 consists of 16 residues. Here the CDR3 reads CASSSGTGSSNQPQHF. In nucleotides, the CDR3 is TGTGCCAGCAGCTCCGGGACAGGGTCTAGCAATCAGCCCCAGCATTTT.

This chain connects TRBV4-3 to TRBJ2-3; 12 bases are shared with TRBD2. This CDR3 region has 16 residues. After removal of 0 bases from V and 4 bases from J, the junction contained 2 bases not matched to a gene. The germline CDR1 and CDR2 sequences are LGHNA and YSLEER. CDR3 region: CASSQDLAGGPDTQYF. The DNA of the CDR3 is TGCGCCAGCAGCCAAGATCTAGCGGGGGGGCCAGATACGCAGTATTTT.

J is TRBJ2-1 and V is TRBV4-3; D is unresolved. This CDR3 region has 16 residues. V was clipped by 4 bases and J by 0 bases, with 13 bases between them. The V gene's germline CDR1 is LGHNA and CDR2 YSLEER. CDR3 sequence: CASSPMPASSYNEQFF. The DNA for the CDR3 is TGCGCCAGCAGCCCAATGCCCGCGAGCTCCTACAATGAGCAGTTCTTC.

The chain uses TRBV7-2 and TRBJ1-2, with TRBD1 matching over 8 bases. From germline, CDR1 is SGHTA and CDR2 FQGNSA. The V segment lost 5 bases and the J segment 5 bases; nucleotides outside the gene matches: 10. This CDR3 comprises 15 residues. CDR3 protein: CASSPTDRAGYGYTF. The CDR3 DNA sequence: TGTGCCAGCAGCCCCACGGACAGGGCGGGGTATGGCTACACCTTC.

This chain uses TRBV11-2 with TRBJ1-6; maybe TRBD1 (5 bases). The CDR3 runs 19 residues. Trimming shortened V by 3 bases and J by 1 base, and 19 bases separated the two germline ends. Per germline, CDR1 SGHAT and CDR2 FQNNGV. CDR3 bases: TGTGCCAGCAGCTTGCAAGGTCGTGGGGGGATGTCCTATAATTCACCCCTCCACTTT. It is translated as CASSLQGRGGMSYNSPLHF.

J is TRBJ1-5 and V is TRBV27; perhaps TRBD1 as D (5 bases). V gave up 8 bases and J gave up 4 bases, with 12 bases separating them. The germline CDR1 and CDR2 sequences are MNHEY and SMNVEV (reference sequence). This CDR3 region has 13 residues. CDR3 region: CASGGSLNQPQHF. CDR3 sequence (DNA): TGTGCCAGCGGGGGGTCCTTAAATCAGCCCCAGCATTTT.

The chain joins TRBV5-1 to TRBJ2-1; 11 bases agree with TRBD2. Germline lookup yields CDR1 SGHRS and CDR2 YFSETQ. The CDR3 is 15 residues long. V shed 4 bases and J 4 bases; nucleotides not matched to a gene: 4. CDR3 bases: TGCGCCAGCAGCCTGGGACTAGCGGATTACAATGAGCAGTTCTTC. This translates into CASSLGLADYNEQFF.

The chain's CDR3 is CSAHRGGRSSGNTIYF. DNA of the CDR3: TGCAGCGCCCACAGAGGAGGTCGGAGCTCTGGAAACACCATATATTTT. The genes are TRBV29-1 and TRBJ1-3; D gene unclear. The CDR3 runs 16 residues. The ends were cut back, 7 bases at V and 0 bases at J, with 19 bases in the middle. Per germline, CDR1 SQVTM and CDR2 ANQGSEA. The complete variable domain, with remaining parts taken from reference TRBV29-1 and TRBJ1-3, reads SAVISQKPSRDICQRGTSLTIQCQVDSQVTMMFWYRQQPGQSLTLIATANQGSEATYESGFVIDKFPISRPNLTFSTLTVSNMSPEDSSIYLCSAHRGGRSSGNTIYFGEGSWLTVV.

The chain recombines TRBV19 with TRBJ1-2; the D gene is possibly TRBD1 (6 bases). Trimming removed 6 bases at V and 6 bases at J, with 11 bases between. Germline-derived CDR1 and CDR2 are LNHDA and SQIVND (reference sequence). The CDR3 is made up of 12 amino acids. The CDR3 sequence: CASRGQSDGYTF. The CDR3 DNA sequence: TGTGCCAGTAGAGGACAGTCAGATGGCTACACCTTC.

The chain recombines TRBV24-1 with TRBJ2-5, with D perhaps matching TRBD1 (5 bases). V lost 1 base to trimming and J lost 0 bases, with 8 bases between them. The CDR3 contains 15 residues. The germline V gene has CDR1 KGHDR and CDR2 SFDVKD. In DNA form, the CDR3 reads TGTGCCACCAGTGATTTTTCACAGGACCAAGAGACCCAGTACTTC. Protein: CATSDFSQDQETQYF.

The chain combines TRBV7-8 with TRBJ1-1, with D possibly TRBD1 on 6 matching bases. This CDR3 has 16 amino acids. Germline-derived CDR1 and CDR2 are SGHVS and FQNEAQ. Trimming stripped 1 base from V and 4 bases from J, with 16 bases between. CDR3 coding DNA: TGTGCCAGCAGCTTAGTTGGGGGCATAATGTCCACTGAAGCTTTCTTT. This codes for CASSLVGGIMSTEAFF.

The table lists this clone with a few counts. The gene calls are TRBV9 and TRBJ1-3, with D possibly being TRBD1 (6 bases). The CDR3 totals 15 residues. Germline values: CDR1 SGDLS, CDR2 YYNGEE. The V and J ends lost 3 bases and 3 bases respectively, with 13 bases between them. CDR3 loop: CASSGNRAGGNTIYF. The CDR3 DNA sequence: TGTGCCAGCAGCGGAAACAGGGCTGGTGGAAACACCATATATTTT.

The chain recombines TRBV5-4 with TRBJ1-3; unclear D gene. Germline V gives CDR1 SGHNT, CDR2 YYREEE (reference sequence). Trimming cost V 4 bases and J 0 bases, with 14 bases left between them. CDR3 size: 16 residues. The CDR3 region has the DNA TGTGCCAGCAGCGGGCCCGACGGAAGCTCTGGAAACACCATATATTTT. This translates into CASSGPDGSSGNTIYF.

The chain recombines TRBV23-1 with TRBJ1-4; TRBD1 is a possible D gene (6 bases). TRBV23-1 is an ORF, and what it does is uncertain. Trimming left V 0 bases short and J 14 bases short, with 10 bases between. The CDR3 totals 12 residues. CDR3 protein: CASSQSTGGLFF. The DNA of the CDR3 is TGCGCCAGCAGTCAATCGACAGGCGGGCTGTTTTTT.

The rearrangement links TRBV10-2 to TRBJ1-2, with TRBD1 as a possible D gene (5 bases). The germline CDR1 and CDR2 sequences are WSHSY and SAAADI. The CDR3 sequence is 13 residues long. V gave up 6 bases and J gave up 10 bases, with 18 bases separating them. The CDR3 DNA sequence: TGCGCCAGCAGAGGGGAAACGGACAAGGTCTACACCTTC. As protein: CASRGETDKVYTF.

The chain couples TRBV19 to TRBJ2-2; D is unresolved. V gave up 5 bases and J gave up 0 bases, with 13 bases separating them. This CDR3 spans 16 amino acids. Per germline, CDR1 LNHDA and CDR2 SQIVND (reference sequence). Here the CDR3 reads CASSPRRAPNTGELFF. DNA for the CDR3: TGTGCCAGTAGTCCCCGGAGAGCGCCGAACACCGGGGAGCTGTTTTTT.

The gene calls are TRBV28 and TRBJ2-2; the D gene is possibly TRBD1 (5 bases). V was pared by 4 bases and J by 1 base, with 13 bases between. CDR3 size: 16 residues. CDR1 is MDHEN, CDR2 SYDVKM, per germline. The CDR3 DNA reads TGTGCCAGCAGTTCCCCAGGGTCCTTGAACACCGGGGAGCTGTTTTTT. Protein sequence: CASSSPGSLNTGELFF.

The chain has TRBV5-1 and TRBJ2-7; TRBD2 is a possible D gene (6 bases). The germline V gene encodes CDR1 SGHRS and CDR2 YFSETQ. There are 14 residues in the CDR3. Between the trimmed V and J ends, which lost 7 bases and 6 bases, there was a span of 20 bases. CDR3 bases: TGCGCCAGCCGCCACGGCGGGACTTCCGCCGAGCAGTACTTC. It is translated as CASRHGGTSAEQYF.

The V call is TRBV7-9, the J call TRBJ1-2; D gene unclear. The V and J ends lost 5 bases and 4 bases respectively, with 8 bases between them. Germline CDR1 is SEHNR and CDR2 is FQNEAQ (reference sequence). CDR3 length: 12 amino acids. The CDR3 region has the DNA TGTGCCAGCAGCACGGGGATCTATGGCTACACCTTC. Residues: CASSTGIYGYTF.

The table lists this clone with a few counts. The chain is built from TRBV6-5 and TRBJ1-1; no reliable D call. Germline V gene sequence: CDR1 MNHEY, CDR2 SVGAGI. The CDR3 contains 14 residues. Trimming pared 3 bases from V and 0 bases from J, leaving 8 bases between. CDR3: CASSYQVMNTEAFF. The CDR3 DNA reads as TGTGCCAGCAGTTATCAGGTAATGAACACTGAAGCTTTCTTT.

This clone was detected once. The chain couples TRBV12-3 or TRBV12-4 to TRBJ1-2, with a tentative D call TRBD1 (5 bases). This CDR3 has 13 residues. V was pared by 2 bases and J by 2 bases, with 6 bases between. CDR3 residues: CASSLTGNYGYTF. In DNA form, the CDR3 reads TGTGCCAGCAGTTTAACAGGAAACTATGGCTACACCTTC.

This chain joins TRBV20-1 and TRBJ2-3; 10 bases are a match to TRBD2. Losses at the gene ends were 3 bases for V and 2 bases for J; bases not matched to a gene: 8. Germline CDR1 and CDR2: DFQATT and SNEGSKA (reference sequence). The CDR3 loop spans 16 amino acids. Here the CDR3 reads CSASLGTSVSTDTQYF. CDR3 nucleotide sequence: TGCAGTGCTAGTCTCGGGACTAGCGTATCCACAGATACGCAGTATTTT.

The rearrangement uses TRBV5-1 and TRBJ2-1; 11 bases are shared with TRBD2. This CDR3 spans 17 amino acids. The germline CDR1 and CDR2 sequences are SGHRS and YFSETQ. Unmatched junction bases numbered 2, after V lost 0 bases and J lost 0 bases. This CDR3 reads CASSLGTSGSSYNEQFF. The CDR3 nucleotides are TGCGCCAGCAGCTTGGGTACTAGCGGGAGCTCCTACAATGAGCAGTTCTTC.

The chain recombines TRBV6-2 or TRBV6-3 with TRBJ2-1, with 8 bases aligning to TRBD2. This CDR3 spans 15 amino acids. From germline, CDR1 is MNHEY and CDR2 SVGEGT. With V trimmed by 3 bases and J by 2 bases, 3 bases remained unmatched. CDR3 sequence (DNA): TGTGCCAGCAGTTATAGCGGGAACCCCTACAATGAGCAGTTCTTC. The encoded protein is CASSYSGNPYNEQFF.

This sequence joins TRBV5-5 and TRBJ1-6; the match to TRBD1 covers 9 bases. The CDR3 totals 14 residues. CDR1 and CDR2 from the germline V gene are SGHKS and YYEKEE (reference sequence). V was clipped by 4 bases and J by 8 bases; unmatched bases: 4. The CDR3 region is CASSGQGRDSPLHF. The DNA of the CDR3 is TGTGCCAGCAGCGGACAGGGGCGAGATTCACCCCTCCACTTT.

V usage is TRBV7-9 and J usage is TRBJ2-3, with TRBD2 matching over 12 bases. In germline, CDR1 is SEHNR, CDR2 FQNEAQ (reference sequence). The CDR3 is 17 residues long. The V gene end was trimmed by 1 base and the J gene end by 3 bases; junction bases not matched to a gene: 5. This CDR3 reads CASSLGVLAGGTDTQYF. Here the CDR3 DNA reads TGTGCCAGCAGCTTAGGTGTACTAGCGGGGGGAACAGATACGCAGTATTTT. The variable domain in full, completed from reference TRBV7-9 and TRBJ2-3, reads DTGVSQNPRHKITKRGQNVTFRCDPISEHNRLYWYRQTLGQGPEFLTYFQNEAQLEKSRLLSDRFSAERPKGSFSTLEIQRTEQGDSAMYLCASSLGVLAGGTDTQYFGPGTRLTVL.

This clone appeared a few times. CDR3: CASSHPGTSDQETQYF. CDR3 coding DNA: TGTGCCAGCAGCCATCCCGGGACTAGCGACCAAGAGACCCAGTACTTC. The chain links TRBV7-9 to TRBJ2-5, with 10 bases matching TRBD2. Germline V CDR1 and CDR2: SEHNR, FQNEAQ (reference sequence). This CDR3 is 16 amino acids long. V lost 5 bases and J lost 0; bases outside the gene matches: 6.

The gene calls are TRBV4-3 and TRBJ1-2; D is perhaps TRBD1 (5 bases). The V and J ends lost 0 bases and 6 bases respectively, with 14 bases between them. Germline V lookup: CDR1 LGHNA, CDR2 YSLEER. The CDR3 is 15 amino acids. CDR3 coding DNA: TGCGCCAGCAGCCAAGATAGGAGGGGCGAGAATGGCTACACCTTC. Its translation is CASSQDRRGENGYTF.

The gene calls are TRBV6-5 and TRBJ1-2; possible D gene TRBD1, 5 bases. Trimming stripped 7 bases from V and 5 bases from J, with 17 bases between. The CDR3 contains 14 residues. Germline V lookup: CDR1 MNHEY, CDR2 SVGAGI. In DNA, the CDR3 is TGTGCCAGCACCGTCCAGGGAGGCCCTTATGGCTACACCTTC. Protein product: CASTVQGGPYGYTF.